Each of the 3 T cell receptor beta chains below was sequenced from the same sample in a study of regulatory T cells in long-lasting Graves disease. As to time point: newly diagnosed GD, antithyroid drugs for less than 3 months. RNA isolated from PBMCs was used to make the TCR library. CDR3-region Arm-PCR and iRepertoire HTBI primers produced the TCR beta libraries. MiXCR was run by TCRdb on the multiplex PCR reads, yielding one entry per CDR3 protein. The sample shows 300,000 to 400,000 distinct CDR3 sequences, about 20% of them seen only once. The sequences come from peripheral blood mononuclear cells (PBMCs), collected at new diagnosis, from a patient treated with antithyroid drugs. The source is a female donor with Graves disease.

This clonotype occurred many times. J is TRBJ2-7 and V is TRBV20-1, with 10 bases matching TRBD2. The V gene end was trimmed by 1 base and the J gene end by 5 bases; junction bases not matched to a gene: 2. Germline lookup yields CDR1 DFQATT and CDR2 SNEGSKA (reference sequence). The CDR3 is 13 residues long. CDR3 bases: TGCAGTGCTAGAGTCAGCGGGGGGGACGAGCAGTACTTC. As protein: CSARVSGGDEQYF.

The CDR3 DNA is TGTGCCAGCAGTACCCGAAAGGGTTTAGCCAAAAACATTCAGTACTTC. Its translation is CASSTRKGLAKNIQYF. The chain couples TRBV6-1 to TRBJ2-4; D uncertain. Germline CDR1 is MNHNS and CDR2 is SASEGT. CDR3 size: 16 residues. V was cut by 5 bases and J by 0 bases, with 14 bases left in between.

The sample holds many counts of this clonotype. The chain uses TRBV19 and TRBJ1-4; perhaps TRBD1 as D (6 bases). The CDR3 consists of 15 residues. Germline V gene data show CDR1 as LNHDA and CDR2 as SQIVND (reference sequence). V was shortened by 6 bases and J by 3 bases, with 14 bases between the two germline ends. In nucleotides, the CDR3 is TGTGCCAGTAGCCGAGTACAGGGCCCTAATGAAAAACTGTTTTTT. Translation: CASSRVQGPNEKLFF. The complete variable domain, with remaining parts taken from reference TRBV19 and TRBJ1-4, reads DGGITQSPKYLFRKEGQNVTLSCEQNLNHDAMYWYRQDPGQGLRLIYYSQIVNDFQKGDIAEGYSVSREKKESFPLTVTSAQKNPTAFYLCASSRVQGPNEKLFFGSGTQLSVL.